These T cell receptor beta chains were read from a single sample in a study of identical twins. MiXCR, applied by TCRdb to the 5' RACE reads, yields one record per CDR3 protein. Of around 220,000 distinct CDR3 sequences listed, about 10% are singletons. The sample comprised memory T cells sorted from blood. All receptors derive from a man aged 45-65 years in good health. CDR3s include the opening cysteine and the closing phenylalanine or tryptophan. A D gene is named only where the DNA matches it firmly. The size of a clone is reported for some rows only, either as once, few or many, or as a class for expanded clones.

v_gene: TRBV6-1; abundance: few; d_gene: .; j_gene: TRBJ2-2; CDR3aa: CASTISTGFTGELFF; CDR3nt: TGTGCCAGCACCATTTCCACAGGGTTTACCGGGGAGCTGTTTTTT
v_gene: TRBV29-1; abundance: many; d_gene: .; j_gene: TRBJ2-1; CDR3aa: CSVEKGKQFF; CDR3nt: TGCAGCGTTGAAAAGGGAAAGCAGTTCTTC
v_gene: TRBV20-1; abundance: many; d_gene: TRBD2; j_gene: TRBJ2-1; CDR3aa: CSAKAGGINEQFF; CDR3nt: TGCAGTGCCAAGGCGGGAGGGATAAATGAGCAGTTCTTC
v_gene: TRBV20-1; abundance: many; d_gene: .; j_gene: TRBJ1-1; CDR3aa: CSACRFRDWMNTEAFF; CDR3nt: TGCAGTGCCTGCAGGTTTCGGGACTGGATGAACACTGAAGCTTTCTTT
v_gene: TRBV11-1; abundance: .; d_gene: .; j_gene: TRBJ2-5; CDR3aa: CASSLAGNRVGETQYF; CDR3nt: TGTGCCAGCAGCTTAGCGGGGAACCGGGTCGGAGAGACCCAGTACTTC
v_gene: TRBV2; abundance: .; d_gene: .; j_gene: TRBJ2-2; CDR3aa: CASSEAVRGPHGELFF; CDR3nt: TGTGCCAGCAGTGAAGCGGTCAGGGGACCGCACGGGGAGCTGTTTTTT
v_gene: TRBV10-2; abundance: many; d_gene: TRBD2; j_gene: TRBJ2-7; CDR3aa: CASSETSGPYEQYF; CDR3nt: TGCGCCAGCAGCGAGACTAGCGGCCCCTACGAGCAGTACTTC
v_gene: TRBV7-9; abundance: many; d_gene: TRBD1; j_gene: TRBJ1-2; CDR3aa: CASSILGQGAAGYTF; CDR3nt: TGTGCCAGCAGCATCCTTGGACAGGGGGCCGCTGGCTACACCTTC
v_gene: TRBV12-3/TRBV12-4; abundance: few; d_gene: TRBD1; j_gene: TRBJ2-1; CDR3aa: CASSLGGGQGGIEQFF; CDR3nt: TGTGCCAGCAGCTTGGGCGGGGGACAGGGAGGGATTGAGCAGTTCTTC
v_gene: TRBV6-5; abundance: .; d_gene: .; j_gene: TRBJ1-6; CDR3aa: CASSYRNSPLHF; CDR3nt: TGTGCCAGCAGTTATAGGAATTCACCCCTCCACTTT
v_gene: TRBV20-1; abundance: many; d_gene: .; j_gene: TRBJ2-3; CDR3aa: CSARVQRGTDTQYF; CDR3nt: TGCAGTGCTAGAGTCCAGCGGGGCACAGATACGCAGTATTTT
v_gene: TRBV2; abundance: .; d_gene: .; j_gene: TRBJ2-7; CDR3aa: CASSRDALSSYEQYF; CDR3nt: TGTGCCAGCAGCCGGGACGCCCTTAGCTCCTACGAGCAGTACTTC
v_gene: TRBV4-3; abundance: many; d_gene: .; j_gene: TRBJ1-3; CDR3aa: CASSQVAGGGNTIYF; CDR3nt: TGCGCCAGCAGCCAAGTTGCGGGAGGCGGAAACACCATATATTTT
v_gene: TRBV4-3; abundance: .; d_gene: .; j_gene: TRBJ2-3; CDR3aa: CASSQDPQGRTDTQYF; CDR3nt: TGCGCCAGCAGCCAAGATCCGCAGGGGAGGACAGATACGCAGTATTTT
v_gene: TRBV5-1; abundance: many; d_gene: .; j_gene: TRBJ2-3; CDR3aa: CASSLGTVSTDTQYF; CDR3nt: TGCGCCAGCAGCTTGGGGACAGTTAGCACAGATACGCAGTATTTT
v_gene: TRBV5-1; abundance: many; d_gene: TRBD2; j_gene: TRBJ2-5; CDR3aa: CASRGLQETQYF; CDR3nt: TGCGCCAGCAGGGGACTACAAGAGACCCAGTACTTC
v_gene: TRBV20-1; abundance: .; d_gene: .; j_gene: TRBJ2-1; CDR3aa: CSARRGGPSSYNEQFF; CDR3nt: TGCAGTGCTAGAAGAGGGGGGCCCTCCTCCTACAATGAGCAGTTCTTC
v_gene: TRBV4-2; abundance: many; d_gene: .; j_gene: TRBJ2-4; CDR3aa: CASSQEATNIQYF; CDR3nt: TGTGCCAGCAGCCAAGAAGCGACAAACATTCAGTACTTC
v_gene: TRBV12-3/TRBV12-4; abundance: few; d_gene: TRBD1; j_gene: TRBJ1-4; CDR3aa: CASSRTGTGFEKLFF; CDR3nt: TGTGCCAGCAGTAGAACCGGGACAGGGTTTGAAAAACTGTTTTTT
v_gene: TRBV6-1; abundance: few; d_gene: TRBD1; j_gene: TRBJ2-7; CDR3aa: CASRDQGAISYEQYF; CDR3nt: TGTGCCAGCAGAGACCAGGGGGCGATCTCCTACGAGCAGTACTTC
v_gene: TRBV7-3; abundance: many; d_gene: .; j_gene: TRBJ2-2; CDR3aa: CASSQGGFAGVNTGELFF; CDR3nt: TGTGCCAGCAGCCAAGGGGGGTTCGCGGGAGTAAACACCGGGGAGCTGTTTTTT
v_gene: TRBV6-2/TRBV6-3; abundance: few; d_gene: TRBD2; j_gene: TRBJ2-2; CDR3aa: CASSRGVGELFF; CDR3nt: TGTGCCAGCTCACGGGGGGTTGGGGAGCTGTTTTTT
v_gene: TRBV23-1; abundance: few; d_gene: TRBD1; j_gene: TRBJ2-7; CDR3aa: CASRTKDDRVEQYF; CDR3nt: TGCGCCAGCAGGACTAAAGATGACAGGGTCGAGCAGTACTTC
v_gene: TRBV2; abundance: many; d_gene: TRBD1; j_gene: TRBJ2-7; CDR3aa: CASSEGGTGWLAENYEQYF; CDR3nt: TGTGCCAGCAGTGAAGGGGGGACAGGGTGGCTAGCGGAAAACTACGAGCAGTACTTC
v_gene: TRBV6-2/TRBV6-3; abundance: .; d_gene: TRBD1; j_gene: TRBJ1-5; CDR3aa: CASRGQGTHNQPQHF; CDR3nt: TGTGCCTCCCGGGGACAGGGAACTCACAATCAGCCCCAGCATTTT
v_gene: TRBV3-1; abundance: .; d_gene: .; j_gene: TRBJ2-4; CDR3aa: CASSQEIAGRAKNIQYF; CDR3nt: TGTGCCAGCAGCCAAGAAATCGCGGGCCGAGCCAAAAACATTCAGTACTTC
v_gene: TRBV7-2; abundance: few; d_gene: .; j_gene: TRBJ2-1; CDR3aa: CASSLRPSRGAYNEQFF; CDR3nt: TGTGCCAGCAGCTTACGCCCCTCCAGGGGGGCCTACAATGAGCAGTTCTTC
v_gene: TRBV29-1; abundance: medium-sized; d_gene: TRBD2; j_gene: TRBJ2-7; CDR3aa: CSTQRDPLAEQYF; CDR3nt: TGCAGTACCCAGCGGGACCCCCTTGCCGAGCAGTACTTC
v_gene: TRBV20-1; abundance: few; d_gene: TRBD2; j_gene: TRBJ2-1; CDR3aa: CSARALAGGFNEQFF; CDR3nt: TGCAGTGCTAGGGCCCTAGCGGGAGGCTTCAATGAGCAGTTCTTC
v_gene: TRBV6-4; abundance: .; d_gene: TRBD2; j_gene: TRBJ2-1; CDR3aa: CASSEAGTSVGEQFF; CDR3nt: TGTGCCAGCAGTGAAGCCGGGACTAGCGTAGGCGAGCAGTTCTTC
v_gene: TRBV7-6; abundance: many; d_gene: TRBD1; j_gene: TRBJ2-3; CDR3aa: CASSLAYPGGGADTQYF; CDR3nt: TGTGCCAGCAGCTTAGCGTATCCAGGGGGTGGTGCAGATACGCAGTATTTT
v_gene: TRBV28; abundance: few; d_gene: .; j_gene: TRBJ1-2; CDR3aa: CASSYGGEHYGYTF; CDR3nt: TGTGCCAGCAGTTACGGGGGGGAACATTATGGCTACACCTTC
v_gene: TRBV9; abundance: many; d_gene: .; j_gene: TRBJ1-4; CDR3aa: CASSVSGAKNEKLFF; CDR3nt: TGTGCCAGCAGCGTATCAGGGGCTAAAAATGAAAAACTGTTTTTT
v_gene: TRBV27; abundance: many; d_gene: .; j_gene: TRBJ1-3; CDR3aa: CASSSGKGAGNTIYF; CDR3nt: TGTGCCAGCAGTTCGGGCAAGGGCGCTGGAAACACCATATATTTT
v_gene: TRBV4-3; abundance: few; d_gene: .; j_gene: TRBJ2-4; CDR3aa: CASSPKGAGFNIQYF; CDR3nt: TGCGCCAGCAGCCCGAAAGGGGCAGGGTTCAACATTCAGTACTTC
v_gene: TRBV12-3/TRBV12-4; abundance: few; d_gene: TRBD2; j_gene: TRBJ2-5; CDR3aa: CASLGLARETQYF; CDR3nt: TGTGCCAGCCTAGGACTAGCTCGAGAGACCCAGTACTTC
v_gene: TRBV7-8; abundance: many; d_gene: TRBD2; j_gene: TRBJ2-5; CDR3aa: CASSLVFGGRAGETQYF; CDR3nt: TGTGCCAGCAGCTTAGTTTTCGGCGGGAGGGCAGGTGAGACCCAGTACTTC
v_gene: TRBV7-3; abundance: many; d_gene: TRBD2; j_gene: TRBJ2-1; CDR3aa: CASSPGTSGRYSSYNEQFF; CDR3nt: TGTGCCAGCAGCCCCGGGACTAGCGGGAGGTATAGCTCCTACAATGAGCAGTTCTTC
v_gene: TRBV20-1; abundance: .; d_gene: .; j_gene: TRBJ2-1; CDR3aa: CSARLVGNEQFF; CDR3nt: TGCAGTGCTAGACTAGTAGGGAATGAGCAGTTCTTC
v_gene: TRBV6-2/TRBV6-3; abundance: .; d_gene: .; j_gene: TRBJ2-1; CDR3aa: CASSWPQGPRFF; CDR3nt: TGTGCCAGCAGCTGGCCCCAAGGGCCCCGGTTCTTC
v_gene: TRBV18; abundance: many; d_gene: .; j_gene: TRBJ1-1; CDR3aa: CASSQHPPGGITEAFF; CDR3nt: TGTGCCAGCTCGCAACACCCCCCGGGGGGGATTACTGAAGCTTTCTTT
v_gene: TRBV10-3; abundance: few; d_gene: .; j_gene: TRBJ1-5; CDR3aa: CAISAEANQPQHF; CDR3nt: TGTGCCATCAGTGCAGAGGCTAATCAGCCCCAGCATTTT
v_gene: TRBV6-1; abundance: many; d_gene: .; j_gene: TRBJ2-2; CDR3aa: CASSVISGTWNTGELFF; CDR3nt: TGTGCCAGCAGTGTCATCTCCGGGACATGGAACACCGGGGAGCTGTTTTTT
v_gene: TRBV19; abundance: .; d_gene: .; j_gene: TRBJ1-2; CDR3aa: CASSPRTATYTF; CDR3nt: TGTGCCAGTAGTCCTCGGACAGCAACCTACACCTTC
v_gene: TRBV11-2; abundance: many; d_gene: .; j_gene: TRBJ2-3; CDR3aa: CASSLLAGPDTQYF; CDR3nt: TGTGCCAGCAGCTTATTGGCAGGGCCAGATACGCAGTATTTT
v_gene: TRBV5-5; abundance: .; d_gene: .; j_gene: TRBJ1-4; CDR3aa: CASSLGFGDEKLFF; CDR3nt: TGTGCCAGCAGCTTAGGGTTCGGAGATGAAAAACTGTTTTTT
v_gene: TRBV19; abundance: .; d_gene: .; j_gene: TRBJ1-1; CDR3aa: CASANPDVNTEAFF; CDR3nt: TGTGCCAGTGCGAACCCGGACGTGAACACTGAAGCTTTCTTT
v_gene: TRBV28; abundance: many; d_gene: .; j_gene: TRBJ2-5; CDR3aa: CASSSLAVQETQYF; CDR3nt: TGTGCCAGCAGTTCCTTAGCGGTACAAGAGACCCAGTACTTC
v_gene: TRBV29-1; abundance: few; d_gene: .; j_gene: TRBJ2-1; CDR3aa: CSVPRVKYDEQFF; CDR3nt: TGCAGCGTCCCTCGGGTCAAATACGATGAGCAGTTCTTC
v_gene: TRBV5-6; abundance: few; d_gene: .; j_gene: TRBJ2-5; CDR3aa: CASSLLGGRGQETQYF; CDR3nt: TGTGCCAGCAGCTTGTTGGGAGGACGGGGGCAAGAGACCCAGTACTTC
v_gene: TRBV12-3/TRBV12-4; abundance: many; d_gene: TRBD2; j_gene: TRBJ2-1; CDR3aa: CASTFWGGGLSYNEQFF; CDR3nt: TGTGCCAGCACTTTCTGGGGGGGGGGTCTCTCCTACAATGAGCAGTTCTTC
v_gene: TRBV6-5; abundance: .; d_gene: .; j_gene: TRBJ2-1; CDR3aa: CASKLDTSYNEQFF; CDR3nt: TGTGCCAGCAAGTTGGACACCTCCTACAATGAGCAGTTCTTC
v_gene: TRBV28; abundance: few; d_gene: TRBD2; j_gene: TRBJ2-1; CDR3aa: CASSSQGLAGGSNEQFF; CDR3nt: TGTGCCAGCAGTTCCCAGGGCCTAGCGGGAGGCTCAAATGAGCAGTTCTTC